This TCR beta chain was identified during a study of CD8+CD57+ T cells in acquired aplastic anemia. Study background: Yields of DNA that came from sorted CD4+ and CD8+ cells averaged roughly 3.2 ug. Approximately 10 million reads were obtained on average for healthy donor CD4+ cells.

Genomic DNA was employed as the template in profiling TCR beta VDJ and CDR3. MiXCR, applied by TCRdb to the reads, yields one record per CDR3 protein. The sample carries some 410,000 distinct CDR3 sequences, about two thirds recorded once. The germline V gene has CDR1 SGHRS and CDR2 YFSETQ. The CDR3 extends over 16 amino acids. Points on this clonotype: A read error may produce the germline difference seen at one junction end.

This sequence joins TRBV5-1 and TRBJ2-3; tentative D call: TRBD2 (6 bases). The sequence came from a human donor in good health, serving as a control. The source material was sorted CD4+, CD8+, or CD8+CD57+ T cells (not recorded which) from PBMCs. The CDR3 loop reads CASSLEWRRGTDTQYF. CDR3 DNA sequence: TGTGCCAGCAGCTTAGAGTGGCGGAGGGGAACAGATACGCAGTATTTT.